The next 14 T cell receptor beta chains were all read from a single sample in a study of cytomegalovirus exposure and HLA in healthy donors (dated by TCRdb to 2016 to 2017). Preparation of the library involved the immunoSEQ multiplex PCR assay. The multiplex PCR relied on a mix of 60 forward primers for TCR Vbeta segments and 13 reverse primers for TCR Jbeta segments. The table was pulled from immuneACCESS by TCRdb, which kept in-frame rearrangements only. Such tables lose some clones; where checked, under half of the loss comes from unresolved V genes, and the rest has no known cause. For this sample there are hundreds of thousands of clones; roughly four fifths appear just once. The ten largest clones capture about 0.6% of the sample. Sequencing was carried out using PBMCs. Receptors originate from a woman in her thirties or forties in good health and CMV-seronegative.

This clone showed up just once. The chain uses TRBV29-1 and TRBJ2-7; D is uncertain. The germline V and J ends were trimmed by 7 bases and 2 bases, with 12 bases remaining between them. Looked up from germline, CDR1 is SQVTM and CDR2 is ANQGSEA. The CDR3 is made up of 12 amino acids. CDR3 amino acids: CSARLTTYEQYF. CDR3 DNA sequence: TGCAGCGCTCGACTTACTACCTACGAGCAGTACTTC.

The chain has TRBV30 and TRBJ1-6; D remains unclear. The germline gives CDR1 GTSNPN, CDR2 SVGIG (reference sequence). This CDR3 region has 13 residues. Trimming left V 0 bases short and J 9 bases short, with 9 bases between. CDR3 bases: TGTGCCTGGAGTGTCCAGGATTTTTCACCCCTCCACTTT. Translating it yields CAWSVQDFSPLHF.

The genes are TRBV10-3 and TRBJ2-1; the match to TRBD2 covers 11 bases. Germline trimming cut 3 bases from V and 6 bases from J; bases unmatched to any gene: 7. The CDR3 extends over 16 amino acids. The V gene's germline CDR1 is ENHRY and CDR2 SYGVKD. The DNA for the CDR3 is TGTGCCATCAGTGATAGCGGGGGGGCTCTCTTCAATGAGCAGTTCTTC. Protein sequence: CAISDSGGALFNEQFF.

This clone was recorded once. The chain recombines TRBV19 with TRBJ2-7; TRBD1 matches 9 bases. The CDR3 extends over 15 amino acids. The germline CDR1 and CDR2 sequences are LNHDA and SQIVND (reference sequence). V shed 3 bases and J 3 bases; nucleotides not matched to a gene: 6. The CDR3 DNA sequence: TGTGCCAGTAGTATCGGGACAGGGAGACTCTACGAGCAGTACTTC. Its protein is CASSIGTGRLYEQYF.

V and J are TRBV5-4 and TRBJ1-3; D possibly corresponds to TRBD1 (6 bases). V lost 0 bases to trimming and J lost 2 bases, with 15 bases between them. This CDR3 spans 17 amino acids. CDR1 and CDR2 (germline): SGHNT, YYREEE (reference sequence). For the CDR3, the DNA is TGTGCCAGCAGCTTGGGACGGGGGGCGACAGCTGGAAACACCATATATTTT. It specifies CASSLGRGATAGNTIYF.

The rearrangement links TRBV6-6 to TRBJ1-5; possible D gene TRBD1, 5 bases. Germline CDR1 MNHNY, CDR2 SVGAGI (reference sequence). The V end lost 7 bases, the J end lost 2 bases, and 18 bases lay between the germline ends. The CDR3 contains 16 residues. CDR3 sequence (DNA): TGTGCCAGCAAGCAGGGTCTTGTGGGCGGCAATCAGCCCCAGCATTTT. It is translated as CASKQGLVGGNQPQHF.

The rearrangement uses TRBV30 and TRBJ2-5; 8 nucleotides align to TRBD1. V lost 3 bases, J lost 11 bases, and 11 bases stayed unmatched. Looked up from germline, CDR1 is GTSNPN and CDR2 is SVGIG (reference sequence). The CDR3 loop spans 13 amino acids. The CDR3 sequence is CAWSEQGEVEQYF. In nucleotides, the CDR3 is TGTGCCTGGAGCGAACAGGGGGAGGTTGAGCAGTACTTC.

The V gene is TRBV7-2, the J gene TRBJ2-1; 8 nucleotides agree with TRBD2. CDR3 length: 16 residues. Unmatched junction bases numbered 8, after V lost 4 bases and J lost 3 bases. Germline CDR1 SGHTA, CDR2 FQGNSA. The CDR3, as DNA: TGTGCCAGCAGCTGGGGACGGGGGGGCCTCTACAATGAGCAGTTCTTC. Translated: CASSWGRGGLYNEQFF.

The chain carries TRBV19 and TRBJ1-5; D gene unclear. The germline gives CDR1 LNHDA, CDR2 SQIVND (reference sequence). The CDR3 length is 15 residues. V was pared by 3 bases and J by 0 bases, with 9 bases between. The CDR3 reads CASSILAGSNQPQHF. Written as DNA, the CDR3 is TGTGCCAGTAGTATTTTGGCAGGTAGCAATCAGCCCCAGCATTTT.

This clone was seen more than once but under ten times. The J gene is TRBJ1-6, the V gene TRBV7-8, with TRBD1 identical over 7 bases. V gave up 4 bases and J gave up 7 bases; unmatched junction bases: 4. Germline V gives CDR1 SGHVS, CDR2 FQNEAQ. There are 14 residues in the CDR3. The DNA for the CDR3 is TGTGCCAGCAGCTCCCGACAGGGAAATTCACCCCTCCACTTT. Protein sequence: CASSSRQGNSPLHF.

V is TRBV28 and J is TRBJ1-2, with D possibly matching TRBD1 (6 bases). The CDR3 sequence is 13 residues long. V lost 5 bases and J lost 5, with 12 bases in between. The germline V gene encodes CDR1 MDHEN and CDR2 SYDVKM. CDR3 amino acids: CASSTGLGYGYTF. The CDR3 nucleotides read TGTGCCAGCAGTACAGGGTTGGGATATGGCTACACCTTC.

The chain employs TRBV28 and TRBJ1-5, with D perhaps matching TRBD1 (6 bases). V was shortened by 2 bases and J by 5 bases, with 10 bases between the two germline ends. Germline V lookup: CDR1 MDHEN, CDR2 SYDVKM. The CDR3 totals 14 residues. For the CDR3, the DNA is TGTGCCAGCAGTTTAAGGAAGGGGGATCAGCCCCAGCATTTT. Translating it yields CASSLRKGDQPQHF.

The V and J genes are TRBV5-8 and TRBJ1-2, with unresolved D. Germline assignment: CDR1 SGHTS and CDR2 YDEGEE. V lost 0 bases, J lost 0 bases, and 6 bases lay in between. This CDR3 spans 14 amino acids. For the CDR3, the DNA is TGTGCCAGCAGCTTGGGCAGTACTAACTATGGCTACACCTTC. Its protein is CASSLGSTNYGYTF.

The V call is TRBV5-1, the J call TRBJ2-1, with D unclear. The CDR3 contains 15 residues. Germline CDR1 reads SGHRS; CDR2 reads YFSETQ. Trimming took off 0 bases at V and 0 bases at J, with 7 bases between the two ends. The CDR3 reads CASSLDSSSYNEQFF. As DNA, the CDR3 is TGCGCCAGCAGCTTGGACAGCAGCTCCTACAATGAGCAGTTCTTC. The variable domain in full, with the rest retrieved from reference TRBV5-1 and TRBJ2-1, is KAGVTQTPRYLIKTRGQQVTLSCSPISGHRSVSWYQQTPGQGLQFLFEYFSETQRNKGNFPGRFSGRQFSNSRSEMNVSTLELGDSALYLCASSLDSSSYNEQFFGPGTRLTVL.